These T cell receptor beta chains were read from a single sample in a study of blood T cell repertoires in COVID-19. Using immunoSEQ multiplex PCR, the repertoire was profiled, and TCRdb retains in-frame clones only, with some absent. The data contain 350,000 to 450,000 clones, approximately 90% of them singletons. The source material was peripheral blood. The receptors come from a woman aged 40 to 50 with COVID-19, enrolled during active disease. CDR3s include the opening cysteine and the closing phenylalanine or tryptophan. The D gene is left open where the match is weak. Size tells how often a clone was seen (once, few, many) or the class of an expanded clone, and some rows leave it out.

V,size,D,J,CDR3,DNA
TRBV19,NA,NA,TRBJ1-1,CASRGTPGNEAGAFF,TGTGCCAGTAGGGGTACCCCGGGCAATGAGGCGGGAGCTTTCTTT
TRBV7-2,NA,TRBD2,TRBJ2-1,CASSVTRTSGNKNEQFF,TGTGCCAGCAGCGTTACTAGGACTAGCGGGAATAAGAATGAGCAGTTCTTC
TRBV7-2,NA,TRBD1,TRBJ1-4,CASSRTGTGREKLFF,TGTGCCAGCAGCCGTACTGGGACAGGACGAGAAAAACTGTTTTTT
TRBV5-1,NA,TRBD1,TRBJ2-1,CASSLDGRQGRRLTNEQFF,TGCGCCAGCAGCTTGGACGGGAGACAGGGGCGTCGACTCACCAATGAGCAGTTCTTC
TRBV30,NA,NA,TRBJ1-5,CAWNEGARSNQPQHF,TGTGCCTGGAATGAAGGGGCCAGGAGCAATCAGCCCCAGCATTTT
TRBV18,NA,NA,TRBJ1-1,CASSPAGGVATEAFF,TGTGCCAGCTCACCGGCGGGGGGGGTGGCGACTGAAGCTTTCTTT
TRBV19,NA,TRBD1,TRBJ1-5,CASSDGTGYNQPQHF,TGTGCCAGTAGCGACGGGACAGGCTACAATCAGCCCCAGCATTTT
TRBV13,NA,NA,TRBJ1-5,CASSRGISNQPQHF,TGTGCCAGCAGCCGAGGGATTAGCAATCAGCCCCAGCATTTT
TRBV7-6,NA,TRBD1,TRBJ1-2,CASSFGTGGNYGYTF,TGTGCCAGCAGCTTTGGGACAGGGGGGAACTATGGCTACACCTTC
TRBV5-6,NA,TRBD1,TRBJ1-5,CASSSNRQGAWQPQHF,TGTGCCAGCAGCTCCAACCGACAGGGGGCTTGGCAGCCCCAGCATTTT
TRBV10-3,NA,NA,TRBJ2-3,CAISVGRSQGDTQYF,TGTGCCATCAGTGTTGGCAGGTCCCAGGGAGATACGCAGTATTTT
TRBV6-5,NA,NA,TRBJ1-1,CASSYSGVLGTEAFF,TGTGCCAGCAGTTACTCCGGGGTTTTGGGCACTGAAGCTTTCTTT
TRBV6-6,NA,NA,TRBJ2-7,CASSYLAGGSYEQYF,TGTGCCAGCAGTTACCTCGCCGGGGGTTCCTACGAGCAGTACTTC
TRBV6-2/TRBV6-3,NA,TRBD1,TRBJ1-2,CASSPSGTGTCTF,TGTGCCAGCAGTCCCTCTGGGACAGGGACCTGCACCTTC
TRBV19,NA,NA,TRBJ1-2,CASSTNRGYGYTF,TGTGCCAGTAGTACTAATCGGGGTTATGGCTACACCTTC
TRBV18,few,NA,TRBJ2-5,CASSPRQVQETQYF,TGTGCCAGCTCACCACGGCAAGTACAAGAGACCCAGTACTTC
TRBV6-2/TRBV6-3,NA,NA,TRBJ2-1,CASSYPSPQFF,TGTGCCAGCAGTTACCCTAGCCCTCAGTTCTTC
TRBV20-1,NA,NA,TRBJ2-7,CSMRGTYEQYF,TGCTCGATGCGGGGAACCTACGAGCAGTACTTC
TRBV6-5,NA,TRBD1,TRBJ1-6,CASSFFRTGANSPLHF,TGTGCCAGCAGTTTCTTTCGGACAGGCGCGAATTCACCCCTCCACTTT
TRBV18,NA,TRBD1,TRBJ2-5,CASSRDRDKTQYF,TGTGCCAGCTCACGGGACAGGGATAAGACCCAGTACTTC
TRBV4-3,NA,TRBD2,TRBJ2-7,CASSQGRLAGGYEQYF,TGCGCCAGCAGCCAAGGGAGACTAGCGGGAGGGTACGAGCAGTACTTC
TRBV2,NA,NA,TRBJ1-4,CASTEGGDNEKLFF,TGTGCCAGCACCGAAGGAGGGGACAATGAAAAACTGTTTTTT
TRBV28,NA,TRBD1,TRBJ2-2,CASSYRGRAGELFF,TGTGCCAGCAGTTACAGGGGGCGCGCCGGGGAGCTGTTTTTT
TRBV20-1,NA,NA,TRBJ2-2,CSASHAFRAGELFF,TGCAGTGCTAGTCACGCCTTCCGAGCCGGGGAGCTGTTTTTT
TRBV20-1,NA,TRBD1,TRBJ2-7,CSASFGTGGLEQYF,TGCAGTGCTAGTTTCGGGACAGGGGGGCTCGAGCAGTACTTC
TRBV5-1,NA,NA,TRBJ2-6,CASSLGQSSGANVLTF,TGCGCCAGCAGCTTGGGACAGAGCTCTGGGGCCAACGTCCTGACTTTC
TRBV29-1,NA,NA,TRBJ1-1,CSVRGGAGTEAFF,TGCAGCGTGCGGGGGGGCGCCGGCACTGAAGCTTTCTTT
TRBV10-3,NA,NA,TRBJ1-3,CAISDGVEGNTIYF,TGTGCCATCAGTGACGGTGTTGAAGGAAACACCATATATTTT
TRBV7-2,NA,TRBD1,TRBJ1-5,CASSLISGQNQPQHF,TGTGCCAGCAGCTTGATTTCGGGACAGAATCAGCCCCAGCATTTT
TRBV6-5,NA,TRBD2,TRBJ2-3,CASSYSLAGITDTQYF,TGTGCCAGCAGTTACTCGTTAGCGGGGATCACAGATACGCAGTATTTT
TRBV5-1,NA,TRBD1,TRBJ1-6,CASSSTPGQGATPLHF,TGCGCCAGCAGCTCTACTCCGGGACAGGGGGCAACACCCCTCCACTTT
TRBV15,few,TRBD1,TRBJ1-4,CATSRGAGQVGVKLFF,TGTGCCACCAGCAGAGGGGCGGGACAGGTTGGGGTAAAACTGTTTTTT
TRBV11-2,NA,NA,TRBJ1-6,CASSLLSGANSPLHF,TGTGCCAGCAGCTTACTTTCAGGGGCTAATTCACCCCTCCACTTT
TRBV6-5,NA,NA,TRBJ2-1,CASSNGVDRFF,TGTGCCAGCAGTAACGGAGTAGACAGGTTCTTC
TRBV19,NA,NA,TRBJ1-1,CATSGRPQNTEAFF,TGTGCCACCAGCGGGCGGCCCCAAAACACTGAAGCTTTCTTT
TRBV10-3,NA,NA,TRBJ2-2,CAISDTAAGELFF,TGTGCCATCAGTGATACCGCGGCCGGGGAGCTGTTTTTT
TRBV9,NA,NA,TRBJ1-2,CASSEQTNNYGYTF,TGTGCCAGCTCAGAACAGACGAATAACTATGGCTACACCTTC
TRBV28,NA,NA,TRBJ1-5,CASSPLGEQPQHF,TGTGCCAGCAGTCCCCTAGGAGAGCAGCCCCAGCATTTT
TRBV2,NA,NA,TRBJ1-3,CASSQRGLISGNTIYF,TGTGCCAGCAGTCAGAGAGGACTGATCTCTGGAAACACCATATATTTT
TRBV2,NA,TRBD2,TRBJ2-7,CASRGTSGRADLVQYF,TGTGCCAGCAGGGGGACTAGCGGGAGGGCCGACCTCGTGCAGTACTTC